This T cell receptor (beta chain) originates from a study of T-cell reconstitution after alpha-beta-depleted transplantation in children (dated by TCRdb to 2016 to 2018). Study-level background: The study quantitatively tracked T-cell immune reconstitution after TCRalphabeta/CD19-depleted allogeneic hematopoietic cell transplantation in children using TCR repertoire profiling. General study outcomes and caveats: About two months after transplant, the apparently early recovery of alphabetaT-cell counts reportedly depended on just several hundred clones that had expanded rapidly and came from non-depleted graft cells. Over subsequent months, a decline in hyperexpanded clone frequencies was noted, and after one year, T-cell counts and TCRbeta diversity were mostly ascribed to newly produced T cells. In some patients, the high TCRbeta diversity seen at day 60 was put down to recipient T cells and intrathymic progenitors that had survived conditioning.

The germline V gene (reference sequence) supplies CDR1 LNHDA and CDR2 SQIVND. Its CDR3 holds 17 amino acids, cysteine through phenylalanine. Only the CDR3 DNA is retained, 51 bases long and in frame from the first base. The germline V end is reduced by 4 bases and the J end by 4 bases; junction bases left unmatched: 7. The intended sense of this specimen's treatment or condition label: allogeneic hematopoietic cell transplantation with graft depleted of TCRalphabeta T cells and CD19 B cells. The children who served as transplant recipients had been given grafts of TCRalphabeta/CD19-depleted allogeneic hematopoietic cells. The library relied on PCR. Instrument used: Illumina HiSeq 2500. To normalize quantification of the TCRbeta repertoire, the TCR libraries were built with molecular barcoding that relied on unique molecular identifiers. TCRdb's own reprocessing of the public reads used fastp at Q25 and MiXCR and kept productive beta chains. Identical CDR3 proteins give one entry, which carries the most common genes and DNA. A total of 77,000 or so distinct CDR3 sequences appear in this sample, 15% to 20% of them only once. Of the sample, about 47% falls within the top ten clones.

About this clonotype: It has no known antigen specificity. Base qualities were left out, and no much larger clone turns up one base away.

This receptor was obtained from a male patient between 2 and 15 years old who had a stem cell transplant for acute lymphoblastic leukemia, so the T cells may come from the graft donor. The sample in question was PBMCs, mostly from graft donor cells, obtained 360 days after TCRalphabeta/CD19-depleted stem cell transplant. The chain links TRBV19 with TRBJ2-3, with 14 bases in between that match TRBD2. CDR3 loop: CASSTGLAGVGADTQYF. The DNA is TGTGCCAGTAGTACGGGACTAGCGGGAGTTGGTGCAGATACGCAGTATTTT. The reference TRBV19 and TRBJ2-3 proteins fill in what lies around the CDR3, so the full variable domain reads DGGITQSPKYLFRKEGQNVTLSCEQNLNHDAMYWYRQDPGQGLRLIYYSQIVNDFQKGDIAEGYSVSREKKESFPLTVTSAQKNPTAFYLCASSTGLAGVGADTQYFGPGTRLTVL.